These 19 T cell receptor beta chains were all obtained from the same sample, sequenced in a study of T-cell reconstitution after alpha-beta-depleted transplantation in children. As it was prepared, the TCRbeta library received unique molecular identifiers. MiXCR, run by TCRdb on the PCR reads, gives a single entry per CDR3 protein. The repertoire consists of about 900,000 distinct CDR3 sequences, with about 29% occurring once and the leading ten covering 28%. This material consisted of PBMCs, mostly from graft donor cells, taken 360 days after TCRalphabeta/CD19-depleted stem cell transplant. The receptors stem from a boy less than two years old who had a stem cell transplant for SCID, so the T cells may come from the graft donor.

The CDR3 DNA sequence: TGTGCCAGCAGCAGAGAAGGAGGGGTCCCTTACAATGAGCAGTTCTTC. Its protein is CASSREGGVPYNEQFF. This sequence joins TRBV7-2 and TRBJ2-1, with D tentatively TRBD2 (6 bases). V lost 5 bases to trimming and J lost 4 bases, with 18 bases between them. Per the germline V gene, CDR1 is SGHTA and CDR2 is FQGNSA. CDR3 length: 16 amino acids. Based on the CDR3 plus reference TRBV7-2 and TRBJ2-1, the full variable domain is GAGVSQSPSNKVTEKGKDVELRCDPISGHTALYWYRQSLGQGLEFLIYFQGNSAPDKSGLPSDRFSAERTGGSVSTLTIQRTQQEDSAVYLCASSREGGVPYNEQFFGPGTRLTVL.

J is TRBJ2-1 and V is TRBV28; 10 bases match TRBD2. This CDR3 spans 18 amino acids. J lost 1 base, V lost 4 bases, and 10 bases had no gene match. Germline values: CDR1 MDHEN, CDR2 SYDVKM. The chain's CDR3 is CASSYRTSGVRSYNEQFF. The CDR3 DNA is TGTGCCAGCAGTTATCGTACTAGCGGGGTAAGGTCCTACAATGAGCAGTTCTTC.

This chain connects TRBV12-3 or TRBV12-4 to TRBJ2-3; 9 nucleotides agree with TRBD1. V gave up 8 bases and J gave up 6 bases; unmatched junction bases: 6. The CDR3 contains 13 residues. The CDR3 sequence is CASGTGRGDTQYF. CDR3 coding DNA: TGTGCCAGCGGGACAGGGAGAGGGGATACGCAGTATTTT.

CDR3 amino acids: CASSPGLAGGPRETQYF. The CDR3 DNA sequence: TGTGCCAGCAGCCCGGGACTAGCGGGGGGTCCCCGGGAGACCCAGTACTTC. This sequence joins TRBV4-2 and TRBJ2-5, with 15 bases that match TRBD2. This CDR3 has 17 amino acids. V lost 4 bases, J lost 5 bases, and 8 bases stayed unmatched. Germline values: CDR1 LGHNA, CDR2 YNFKEQ.

This clonotype came up a few times. This chain joins TRBV4-2 and TRBJ1-1, with D unresolved. Trimming took off 0 bases at V and 0 bases at J, with 8 bases between the two ends. The germline gives CDR1 LGHNA, CDR2 YNFKEQ. The CDR3 sequence is 15 residues long. The CDR3 here is CASSQEARLNTEAFF. The CDR3 DNA reads as TGTGCCAGCAGCCAAGAAGCCAGGCTGAACACTGAAGCTTTCTTT.

This clonotype was seen more than once but under ten times. The chain links TRBV6-1 to TRBJ2-2; weak D call: TRBD2 (6 bases). This CDR3 contains 15 residues. Trimming removed 7 bases from V and 6 bases from J, with 18 bases in between. The germline V gene encodes CDR1 MNHNS and CDR2 SASEGT. CDR3: CASKRGSLIAGELFF. The CDR3 DNA follows: TGTGCCAGCAAACGGGGGAGTCTAATCGCCGGGGAGCTGTTTTTT.

The gene calls are TRBV21-1 and TRBJ1-5. TRBV21-1 counts as a pseudogene. The CDR3 is 14 amino acids. Written as DNA, the CDR3 is TGTGCCAGCAGTCCTGACTGGGACAATCAGCCCCAGCATTTT. Translation gives CASSPDWDNQPQHF.

The J gene is TRBJ1-1, the V gene TRBV12-3 or TRBV12-4; TRBD1 matches 10 bases. V dropped 10 bases and J dropped 0; count of bases not matched to a gene: 8. This CDR3 has 15 residues. CDR3 in amino acids: CATIETGGVNTEAFF. CDR3 nucleotide sequence: TGTGCCACTATAGAGACAGGGGGCGTGAACACTGAAGCTTTCTTT.

The chain combines TRBV5-6 with TRBJ2-5; TRBD2 is a possible D gene (5 bases). V was trimmed by 2 bases and J by 0 bases, leaving 11 bases between them. CDR1 and CDR2 (germline): SGHDT, YYEEEE. The CDR3 consists of 15 residues. CDR3 DNA: TGTGCCAGCAGCTTTACGCGGGTCTACCAAGAGACCCAGTACTTC. Protein product: CASSFTRVYQETQYF.

The chain is built from TRBV20-1 and TRBJ2-3; 11 nucleotides align to TRBD1. Germline V gives CDR1 DFQATT, CDR2 SNEGSKA (reference sequence). The CDR3 contains 13 residues. Losses at the gene ends were 6 bases for V and 6 bases for J; bases not matched to a gene: 5. The CDR3 DNA sequence: TGCAGTGCCGCAGGACAGGGGGCGGATACGCAGTATTTT. As protein: CSAAGQGADTQYF.

This chain uses TRBV4-2 with TRBJ2-7, with 8 bases fitting TRBD1. The CDR3 runs 15 residues. Germline CDR1 reads LGHNA; CDR2 reads YNFKEQ. V trimming: 2 bases; J trimming: 2 bases; junction bases outside the gene matches: 5. The CDR3 is CASSQHRTGPYEQYF. The CDR3 bases are TGTGCCAGCAGCCAACATCGGACAGGGCCCTACGAGCAGTACTTC.

CDR3 bases: TGCAGCGTGGCCGAGAGGCGGGCAGTTAGCACTGAAGCTTTCTTT. Translating it yields CSVAERRAVSTEAFF. This chain links TRBV29-1 with TRBJ1-1; D is unresolved. Looked up from germline, CDR1 is SQVTM and CDR2 is ANQGSEA. Trimming stripped 6 bases from V and 4 bases from J, with 21 bases between. The CDR3 has 15 residues. The full variable domain, with the rest looked up from reference TRBV29-1 and TRBJ1-1, is SAVISQKPSRDICQRGTSLTIQCQVDSQVTMMFWYRQQPGQSLTLIATANQGSEATYESGFVIDKFPISRPNLTFSTLTVSNMSPEDSSIYLCSVAERRAVSTEAFFGQGTRLTVV.

The rearrangement uses TRBV9 and TRBJ2-7; perhaps TRBD1 as D (5 bases). Germline values: CDR1 SGDLS, CDR2 YYNGEE. There are 14 residues in the CDR3. Trimming stripped 0 bases from V and 6 bases from J, with 13 bases between. DNA for the CDR3: TGTGCCAGCAGCGTAGCTCTACAGGAAGGCGAGCAGTACTTC. Translating gives CASSVALQEGEQYF.

The chain joins TRBV12-3 or TRBV12-4 to TRBJ2-2; D not certain. The CDR3 consists of 16 residues. V was pared by 3 bases and J by 2 bases, with 13 bases between. The CDR3 DNA follows: TGTGCCAGCAGTTTGATAGGGTCGGGCAACACCGGGGAGCTGTTTTTT. This gives the protein CASSLIGSGNTGELFF.

This clonotype was observed a handful of times. CDR3 sequence: CASSHGPWWYQPQHF. DNA of the CDR3: TGTGCCAGCAGCCACGGACCATGGTGGTATCAGCCCCAGCATTTT. The gene calls are TRBV9 and TRBJ1-5; D remains ambiguous. This CDR3 region has 15 residues. Deletions cut 4 bases from V and 5 bases from J, with 16 bases between. Germline lookup yields CDR1 SGDLS and CDR2 YYNGEE. Looking up the rest from reference TRBV9 and TRBJ1-5 gives the full variable domain: DSGVTQTPKHLITATGQRVTLRCSPRSGDLSVYWYQQSLDQGLQFLIQYYNGEERAKGNILERFSAQQFPDLHSELNLSSLELGDSALYFCASSHGPWWYQPQHFGDGTRLSIL.

The J gene is TRBJ2-3, the V gene TRBV27; 12 bases fit TRBD2. J was trimmed by 6 bases and V by 6 bases; bases with no gene match: 10. This CDR3 spans 16 amino acids. From germline, CDR1 is MNHEY and CDR2 SMNVEV (reference sequence). This CDR3 reads CASSSRLAGGLDTQYF. In nucleotides, the CDR3 is TGTGCCAGCAGCTCCCGCCTAGCGGGGGGGCTGGATACGCAGTATTTT.

The J gene is TRBJ2-7, the V gene TRBV5-1; the D gene is possibly TRBD1 (5 bases). This CDR3 region has 15 residues. Germline assignment: CDR1 SGHRS and CDR2 YFSETQ. Trimming cost V 1 base and J 2 bases, with 13 bases left between them. CDR3 sequence (DNA): TGCGCCAGCAGCTTGACAGACAGTCTGCCCTACGAGCAGTACTTC. This codes for CASSLTDSLPYEQYF. Filled out from reference TRBV5-1 and TRBJ2-7, the complete variable domain reads KAGVTQTPRYLIKTRGQQVTLSCSPISGHRSVSWYQQTPGQGLQFLFEYFSETQRNKGNFPGRFSGRQFSNSRSEMNVSTLELGDSALYLCASSLTDSLPYEQYFGPGTRLTVT.

At least ten counts were recorded for this clonotype. The chain joins TRBV10-3 to TRBJ2-3; tentative D call: TRBD2 (6 bases). CDR1 and CDR2 from the germline V gene are ENHRY and SYGVKD. V was pared by 9 bases and J by 5 bases, with 18 bases between. CDR3 length: 14 amino acids. CDR3: CAMRGVGSGDTQYF. The DNA of the CDR3 is TGTGCCATGCGGGGTGTGGGGTCTGGAGATACGCAGTATTTT.

The chain employs TRBV5-1 and TRBJ2-2, with 7 bases matching TRBD2. Germline CDR1 SGHRS, CDR2 YFSETQ. The CDR3 sequence is 15 residues long. V shed 5 bases, J shed 3 bases, and the junction held 7 bases outside the gene matches. The CDR3 nucleotides read TGCGCCAGCAGTAAAGCGGGGTTCGACACCGGGGAGCTGTTTTTT. Translating it yields CASSKAGFDTGELFF.